This T cell receptor beta chain originates from a study of blood T cells in healthy people across ages. Through a sample-barcoded 5' primer and a J-beta primer mix, a second PCR was run for roughly 6 to 12 cycles. Each of the cDNA molecules was tagged by a template-switch adaptor with 12 random nucleotides. TCRdb re-derived calls from the 5' RACE reads in MiXCR, one entry per CDR3 protein. The sample has about 1.4 million distinct CDR3 sequences, approximately 59% seen once; the top ten hold 6.5% to 8.5%. This CDR3 has 12 amino acids. Looked up from germline, CDR1 is SGHTA and CDR2 is FQGNSA. Trimming shortened V by 8 bases and J by 7 bases, and 13 bases separated the two germline ends.

This sequence was found in a man aged 18 to 30 in good health. Input material: blood. This chain links TRBV7-2 with TRBJ2-3, with D maybe TRBD2 (6 bases). In nucleotides, the CDR3 is TGTGCCAGCGAACTAGGACTAAATACGCAGTATTTT. As protein: CASELGLNTQYF.